The 31 T cell receptor beta chains presented below share a single source sample, sequenced in a study of immune heterogeneity within non-small cell lung tumors (dated by TCRdb to 2016 to 2019). The run used a HiSeq X Ten. The TCR beta CDR3 region was amplified with a multiplex PCR system whose first round ran for about 9 cycles using 32 V-gene forward primers and 13 J-gene reverse primers. In TCRdb, the public reads were trimmed at Q25 with fastp and aligned with MiXCR, with productive beta chains retained. Rows with a matching CDR3 protein are joined into one entry that keeps the most common DNA and genes. The sample records around 11,000 distinct CDR3 sequences, almost 30% of which are singletons. The ten biggest clones cover roughly a fifth of the sample. For the TCR template, genomic DNA was extracted from bulk tumor tissue, and approximately 600 ng of gDNA was amplified for each sample. During surgery, multiple biopsies were taken from each primary tumor and placed as far apart as possible within the tumor mass. The study cohort was described as untreated and was composed of newly diagnosed NSCLC cases undergoing curative surgery.

Sequenced material: lung tumor tissue. All receptors derive from a woman in her forties or fifties with non-small cell lung cancer.

This clonotype was seen ten or more times. The chain has TRBV5-1 and TRBJ2-7; 11 nucleotides line up with TRBD2. The CDR3 is 16 residues long. With 0 bases clipped from V and 7 bases from J, the junction kept 9 bases outside the gene matches. Germline V gene data show CDR1 as SGHRS and CDR2 as YFSETQ. The DNA for the CDR3 is TGCGCCAGCAGCTTGGGTTTTCTAGCGGGAGGTTCGGAGCAGTACTTC. This codes for CASSLGFLAGGSEQYF.

V and J are TRBV12-3 or TRBV12-4 and TRBJ2-1, with unresolved D. Trimming shortened V by 8 bases and J by 0 bases, and 14 bases separated the two germline ends. The CDR3 spans 15 residues. The CDR3 here is CASAPGQSSYNEQFF. In DNA form, the CDR3 reads TGTGCCAGCGCCCCCGGCCAAAGCTCCTACAATGAGCAGTTCTTC.

The CDR3 DNA reads as TGTGCCAGCAGCTTAAGGAGACCCGCGAACACCGGGGAGCTGTTTTTT. This translates into CASSLRRPANTGELFF. The chain has TRBV11-2 and TRBJ2-2; D gene unclear. V was cut by 2 bases and J by 0 bases, with 10 bases left in between. Looked up from germline, CDR1 is SGHAT and CDR2 is FQNNGV. The CDR3 is made up of 16 amino acids.

A word on this clonotype: A read error may explain this, as a much larger clone is one base away. The chain is built from TRBV30 and TRBJ1-4; no clear D. CDR1 GTSNPN and CDR2 SVGIG come from the germline V gene (reference sequence). The CDR3 extends over 12 amino acids. DNA for the CDR3: TGTGCCAGGAGTGTTATACGAGAAAAACTGTTTTTT. Protein product: CARSVIREKLFF.

By share, this clonotype counts as medium-sized. The chain joins TRBV7-9 to TRBJ2-3, with a tentative D call TRBD1 (5 bases). The V gene's germline CDR1 is SEHNR and CDR2 FQNEAQ (reference sequence). The V end was cut by 2 bases, the J end by 1 base, with 7 bases between. The CDR3 is made up of 14 amino acids. DNA of the CDR3: TGTGCCAGCAGCTTAACGACAGGCACAGATACGCAGTATTTT. Translation: CASSLTTGTDTQYF.

This clonotype has just a few counts. Possible read error: a much larger clone is one base away. The chain combines TRBV6-1 with TRBJ1-5; possibly TRBD1 for D (5 bases). CDR1 and CDR2 from the germline V gene are MNHNS and SASEGT. CDR3 size: 17 residues. Here the CDR3 reads CASSEGAGPMKYHPQHF. CDR3 DNA: TGTGCCAGCAGTGAAGGAGCAGGGCCCATGAAGTATCATCCCCAGCATTTT.

On this clonotype: A clone one base away is much larger, so this may be a read error. The chain carries TRBV29-1 and TRBJ2-7; D gene ambiguous. V dropped 3 bases and J dropped 2 bases, with 14 bases sitting between them. Looked up from germline, CDR1 is SQVTM and CDR2 is ANQGSEA. The CDR3 contains 14 residues. CDR3 nucleotides: TGCAGCGTTGACGAAAGATCAGAAGCCTACGAGCAGTACTTC. Translated: CSVDERSEAYEQYF.

This clonotype was detected once. A read error may be the cause here, since a much bigger clone is one base away. The rearrangement joins TRBV6-5 to TRBJ2-7; 7 nucleotides line up with TRBD2. CDR3 length: 14 residues. The junction had 5 bases not matched to a gene; V was cut back by 2 bases and J by 4 bases. The germline V gene has CDR1 MNHEY and CDR2 SVGAGI. The DNA for the CDR3 is TGTGCCAGCAGTTACACCAGGGAGGGTTACGAGCAGTACTTC. This gives the protein CASSYTREGYEQYF.

Points on this clonotype: A much larger clonotype is one base distant, so this may be a read error. This chain links TRBV27 with TRBJ2-2; D is ambiguous. V was cut by 5 bases and J by 1 base, with 17 bases left in between. The CDR3 covers 17 residues. Germline assignment: CDR1 MNHEY and CDR2 SMNVEV (reference sequence). The DNA of the CDR3 is TGTGCCAGCAGTCCCCGTGGTTGGGGAAAGAACACCGGGGAGCTGTTTTTT. Encoded protein: CASSPRGWGKNTGELFF.

This clonotype was seen a single time. This may come from a read error, since a much larger clone is one base off. V is TRBV18 and J is TRBJ1-1; D remains ambiguous. Between the trimmed V and J ends, which lost 2 bases and 6 bases, there was a span of 13 bases. The CDR3 consists of 14 residues. CDR1 is KGHSH and CDR2 is LQKENI in the germline V gene. CDR3 DNA sequence: TGTGCCAGCTCACCAGCCAGGTGGTCTTCTGAAGCTTTCTTT. Residues: CASSPARWSSEAFF.

This clonotype was detected only a few times. The chain recombines TRBV6-1 with TRBJ2-2, with unresolved D. The CDR3 totals 12 residues. Germline V gene sequence: CDR1 MNHNS, CDR2 SASEGT. CDR3 sequence reads: CISRRVTGELFF. The CDR3 DNA reads as TGTATATCTCGAAGGGTCACCGGGGAGCTGTTTTTT.

About this clonotype itself: A read error may explain this, as a much larger clone is one base away. The chain links TRBV12-3 or TRBV12-4 to TRBJ2-2; D remains unclear. There are 15 residues in the CDR3. Trimming removed 6 bases at V and 4 bases at J, with 15 bases between. The CDR3 DNA reads as TGTGCCAGCAGCCGGAAGGGTGGGGTCACCGGGGAGCTGTTTTTT. Its protein product is CASSRKGGVTGELFF.

The chain recombines TRBV20-1 with TRBJ2-2; 11 bases are shared with TRBD1. There are 15 residues in the CDR3. Germline V CDR1 and CDR2: DFQATT, SNEGSKA (reference sequence). The CDR3 reads CTASGQGAQTGELFF. CDR3 DNA: TGCACTGCCAGCGGACAGGGGGCCCAAACCGGGGAGCTGTTTTTT.

This clonotype occurred a few times. The chain uses TRBV30 and TRBJ2-2, with TRBD2 matching over 8 bases. Per germline, CDR1 GTSNPN and CDR2 SVGIG (reference sequence). The CDR3 spans 16 residues. The J segment lost 6 bases and the V segment lost 3 bases, leaving 12 bases of the junction unmatched. CDR3: CAWSGLTGLGPGELFF. CDR3 DNA: TGTGCCTGGAGCGGTCTTACGGGACTAGGTCCCGGGGAGCTGTTTTTT.

There are many counts of this clonotype. V usage is TRBV28 and J usage is TRBJ2-1; TRBD2 matches 12 bases. V lost 3 bases, J lost 5 bases, and 8 bases stayed unmatched. CDR1 is MDHEN and CDR2 is SYDVKM in the germline V gene. The CDR3 extends over 17 amino acids. CDR3 in amino acids: CASSLILAGGLDNEQFF. CDR3 DNA sequence: TGTGCCAGCAGTTTGATACTAGCGGGAGGACTTGACAATGAGCAGTTCTTC.

This clonotype was counted only a few times. One base away lies a much larger clone, so this may be a sequencing read error. V and J are TRBV6-1 and TRBJ2-2; 7 bases line up with TRBD2. This CDR3 contains 16 residues. After removal of 2 bases from V and 4 bases from J, the junction contained 7 bases not matched to a gene. Germline CDR1 MNHNS, CDR2 SASEGT. Here the CDR3 reads CASSEWDYMGTGELFF. In DNA, the CDR3 is TGTGCCAGCAGTGAATGGGACTACATGGGCACCGGGGAGCTGTTTTTT.

This clonotype was detected only a few times. The J gene is TRBJ2-1, the V gene TRBV9; a weak D match, TRBD1 (6 bases). The V end was cut by 2 bases, the J end by 3 bases, with 15 bases between. This CDR3 is built from 16 residues. The germline V gene encodes CDR1 SGDLS and CDR2 YYNGEE. The DNA for the CDR3 is TGTGCCAGCAGCGTTTACCGGGACACAAACTACAATGAGCAGTTCTTC. This encodes CASSVYRDTNYNEQFF.

This clonotype was seen repeatedly, ten times or more. The rearrangement joins TRBV6-1 to TRBJ2-1, with 10 bases lining up with TRBD1. This CDR3 contains 15 residues. CDR1 and CDR2 (germline): MNHNS, SASEGT. V shed 5 bases, J shed 2 bases, and the junction held 3 bases outside the gene matches. DNA for the CDR3: TGTGCCAGCAGTCCCGGGACAGGGGCCTACAATGAGCAGTTCTTC. Translated: CASSPGTGAYNEQFF.

As regards this clonotype: Given a much more abundant clone one base away, this may be a read error. CDR3 nucleotides: TGTGCCAGCAGTTACGCGGGAGGATATAGCGAGCAGTACTTC. Translated: CASSYAGGYSEQYF. The rearrangement links TRBV6-5 to TRBJ2-7, with 8 positions matching TRBD2. With 2 bases clipped from V and 6 bases from J, the junction kept 6 bases outside the gene matches. CDR3 length equals 14 residues. Germline CDR1 reads MNHEY; CDR2 reads SVGAGI.

This clonotype occurred a few times. This sequence joins TRBV9 and TRBJ2-1; D remains unclear. The CDR3 runs to 13 residues. Trimming cost V 1 base and J 5 bases, with 7 bases left between them. In germline, CDR1 is SGDLS, CDR2 YYNGEE. CDR3 DNA sequence: TGTGCCAGCAGCGTATGGCAGGACAATGAGCAGTTCTTC. It is translated as CASSVWQDNEQFF.

Judged by abundance, this clonotype is medium-sized. J is TRBJ1-6 and V is TRBV19, with 7 bases lining up with TRBD1. CDR1 LNHDA and CDR2 SQIVND come from the germline V gene (reference sequence). V was clipped by 5 bases and J by 10 bases; unmatched bases: 11. There are 15 residues in the CDR3. CDR3 residues: CASSYRGRRGSPLHF. DNA for the CDR3: TGTGCCAGTAGTTATAGGGGGCGACGGGGATCACCCCTCCACTTT.

This clonotype was detected only a few times. A much bigger clone sits one base away, suggesting this may be a read error. This chain joins TRBV5-1 and TRBJ2-7, with 9 positions matching TRBD1. This CDR3 contains 16 residues. The V gene's germline CDR1 is SGHRS and CDR2 YFSETQ. As DNA, the CDR3 is TGCTCCAGCCGAATCGGGACAGGGAGCCTTCGTGGCGAGCAGTACTTC. Its protein product is CSSRIGTGSLRGEQYF. The complete variable domain, with remaining parts taken from reference TRBV5-1 and TRBJ2-7, reads KAGVTQTPRYLIKTRGQQVTLSCSPISGHRSVSWYQQTPGQGLQFLFEYFSETQRNKGNFPGRFSGRQFSNSRSEMNVSTLELGDSALYLCSSRIGTGSLRGEQYFGPGTRLTVT.

Concerning this clonotype: A much larger clone sits a single nucleotide away, making a read error possible. The chain joins TRBV6-2 or TRBV6-3 to TRBJ2-7; 9 bases fit TRBD2. Germline CDR1 reads MNHEY; CDR2 reads SVGEGT. The CDR3 totals 16 residues. The CDR3 DNA is TGTGCCAGCAGTTACCTTAGCGGGAGAGTCTCCAACGAGCAGTACTTC. Its protein is CASSYLSGRVSNEQYF.

A note on this clonotype: The junction shows a germline mismatch at one end, possibly a read error. The gene calls are TRBV11-2 and TRBJ2-4; no clear D. Germline values: CDR1 SGHAT, CDR2 FQNNGV. The CDR3 length is 17 residues. The CDR3 DNA follows: TGTGCCATCAGCGCGTCCGCCAGTTACCGAGCCAAAAACATTCAGTACTTC. It specifies CAISASASYRAKNIQYF.

The V and J genes are TRBV5-1 and TRBJ2-5; 7 bases are a match to TRBD2. This CDR3 region has 14 residues. V lost 4 bases to trimming and J lost 2 bases; unmatched junction nucleotides: 5. Looked up from germline, CDR1 is SGHRS and CDR2 is YFSETQ. The CDR3 nucleotides read TGCGCCAGCAGCCCCGGACTAGATCAAGAGACCCAGTACTTC. This translates into CASSPGLDQETQYF.

This clonotype has more than one count but fewer than ten. V usage is TRBV5-5 and J usage is TRBJ2-3; weak D call: TRBD2 (6 bases). The germline V gene encodes CDR1 SGHKS and CDR2 YYEKEE (reference sequence). The V gene lost 1 base and the J gene lost 3 bases, with 12 bases spanning the gap. This CDR3 has 15 amino acids. The CDR3 loop is CASSLRGSATDTQYF. In DNA, the CDR3 is TGTGCCAGCAGCTTGCGGGGGTCTGCGACAGATACGCAGTATTTT.

Comments on this clonotype: An end of the junction differs from the germline gene, which may be a read error. The rearrangement uses TRBV6-1 and TRBJ2-6; perhaps D is TRBD1 or TRBD2 (6 bases each). CDR3 length equals 17 residues. Germline V gene sequence: CDR1 MNHNS, CDR2 SASEGT. CDR3 in amino acids: CVSSEALGGYGANVLTF. The CDR3 nucleotides read TGTGTCAGCAGTGAAGCCCTCGGGGGCTATGGGGCCAACGTCCTGACTTTC.

This clonotype was detected many times. The chain recombines TRBV6-1 with TRBJ1-1, with a possible D match to TRBD1 (6 bases). The CDR3 totals 18 residues. Germline lookup yields CDR1 MNHNS and CDR2 SASEGT. Trimming left V 5 bases short and J 0 bases short, with 22 bases between. The CDR3 spells CASSSRGGGAGMNTEAFF. The CDR3 bases are TGTGCCAGCAGTTCCCGAGGGGGGGGGGCAGGCATGAACACTGAAGCTTTCTTT.

The chain couples TRBV2 to TRBJ1-5; no firm D call. V shed 4 bases and J shed 1 base, with 5 bases lying between them. Germline V CDR1 and CDR2: SNHLY, FYNNEI. This CDR3 has 13 amino acids. The CDR3 bases are TGTGCCAGCAGTGTCGAAAGCAATCAGCCCCAGCATTTT. Translated: CASSVESNQPQHF.

This clonotype is termed medium-sized. The chain uses TRBV20-1 and TRBJ1-5; D may be TRBD1 (6 bases). V lost 7 bases to trimming and J lost 0 bases, with 16 bases between them. The CDR3 is 15 residues long. CDR1 is DFQATT and CDR2 is SNEGSKA in the germline V gene (reference sequence). The DNA of the CDR3 is TGCAGTGGGATCCGGACAGACTATAGCAATCAGCCCCAGCATTTT. The encoded protein is CSGIRTDYSNQPQHF.

V gene TRBV9 combines with J gene TRBJ2-7; 8 positions match TRBD2. Germline V gene sequence: CDR1 SGDLS, CDR2 YYNGEE. This CDR3 contains 15 residues. The junction had 7 bases not matched to a gene; V was cut back by 5 bases and J by 0 bases. The CDR3 bases are TGTGCCAGCAGTCCGGGGGGGGCTCCCTCCTACGAGCAGTACTTC. This codes for CASSPGGAPSYEQYF.